The clone carrying this TCR beta chain was found many times. What it recognizes is unknown. This specimen comes from a study of T cells in Graves' hyperthyroidism and ophthalmopathy. Study-wide context: Peripheral blood was taken when the disease was first diagnosed, before any treatment began. Notes on the study in general: Blood shared most expanded thyroid clonotypes above 0.001.

Regions amplified from RNA transcripts were the TCR beta CDR3 regions. The HTBI set primed first-round TCR CDR3 RT-PCR. TCRdb called the multiplex PCR reads again in MiXCR, with one record for every CDR3 protein. Altogether roughly 300,000 distinct CDR3 sequences are present, 11% to 15% being singletons, with the ten largest covering under 30%. In germline, CDR1 is SGHRS, CDR2 YFSETQ. V lost 1 base and J 3 bases, leaving 15 bases between the germline ends. This CDR3 spans 16 amino acids. Sequenced input: blood. The receptor comes from a woman aged 30 to 39 with Graves' hyperthyroidism. This chain joins TRBV5-1 and TRBJ2-3; D is tentatively TRBD1 or TRBD2 (6 bases each). DNA of the CDR3: TGCGCCAGCAGCTTGAATATGGGGGGCGCGACAGATACGCAGTATTTT. This translates into CASSLNMGGATDTQYF.